Presented here are 20 T cell receptor beta chains from one specimen sequenced in a study of blood T cells in healthy people across ages. A second PCR of about 6 to 12 cycles used a sample-barcoded 5' primer and a J-beta primer mix. TCRdb fed the 5' RACE reads into MiXCR, producing one record per CDR3 protein. Counted here are about 1.4 million distinct CDR3 sequences, 45% to 70% occurring once; the ten biggest clones make up roughly 6.3%. The sample consisted of blood. These TCRs come from a man aged 18 to 30 in good health.

The chain couples TRBV15 to TRBJ2-3; 12 bases are a match to TRBD2. Germline-derived CDR1 and CDR2 are LNHNV and YYDKDF (reference sequence). This CDR3 contains 19 residues. The V gene end was trimmed by 6 bases and the J gene end by 4 bases; junction bases not matched to a gene: 17. CDR3 nucleotide sequence: TGTGCCACCAGTAGTGTGTGGACTAGCGGGACCGGGGACCCAGATACGCAGTATTTT. Its protein product is CATSSVWTSGTGDPDTQYF.

The chain links TRBV6-2 or TRBV6-3 to TRBJ2-2, with D unresolved. The V and J ends lost 2 bases and 3 bases respectively, with 4 bases between them. Germline loops: CDR1 MNHEY, CDR2 SVGEGT. This CDR3 region has 13 residues. CDR3 DNA: TGTGCCAGCAGTTACGCCCACACCGGGGAGCTGTTTTTT. Its protein product is CASSYAHTGELFF.

As concerns this clonotype: This could be a read error, since a much larger clone is one nucleotide away. The chain uses TRBV10-3 and TRBJ2-1; maybe TRBD2 (6 bases). The CDR3 consists of 11 residues. V lost 6 bases to trimming and J lost 13 bases, with 13 bases between them. Germline V CDR1 and CDR2: ENHRY, SYGVKD. Here the CDR3 reads CAISGGETQFF. CDR3 sequence (DNA): TGTGCCATCAGCGGGGGAGAGACCCAGTTCTTC.

This chain connects TRBV15 to TRBJ2-4; D is tentatively TRBD1 or TRBD2 (5 bases each). The V gene lost 5 bases and the J gene lost 0 bases, with 11 bases spanning the gap. The germline V gene has CDR1 LNHNV and CDR2 YYDKDF (reference sequence). CDR3 length: 15 residues. CDR3 coding DNA: TGTGCCACCAGCGGGGCCGGGACAGCCAAAAACATTCAGTACTTC. Protein sequence: CATSGAGTAKNIQYF. Looking up the rest from reference TRBV15 and TRBJ2-4 gives the full variable domain: DAMVIQNPRYQVTQFGKPVTLSCSQTLNHNVMYWYQQKSSQAPKLLFHYYDKDFNNEADTPDNFQSRRPNTSFCFLDIRSPGLGDTAMYLCATSGAGTAKNIQYFGAGTRLSVL.

DNA of the CDR3: TGTGCCAGCAGTCATGGACGGGCCTATGGCTACACCTTC. Protein: CASSHGRAYGYTF. This chain uses TRBV27 with TRBJ1-2; unclear D gene. V lost 5 bases to trimming and J lost 4 bases, with 11 bases between them. CDR3 length: 13 amino acids. From germline, CDR1 is MNHEY and CDR2 SMNVEV (reference sequence).

This clonotype was observed a few times. The J gene is TRBJ2-7, the V gene TRBV5-1; 8 bases are shared with TRBD1. J lost 2 bases, V lost 3 bases, and 4 bases had no gene match. This CDR3 is built from 14 residues. Per the germline V gene, CDR1 is SGHRS and CDR2 is YFSETQ. The DNA of the CDR3 is TGCGCCAGCAGCTATGAGACAGGGGCCTACGAGCAGTACTTC. It specifies CASSYETGAYEQYF. The full variable domain, with the rest looked up from reference TRBV5-1 and TRBJ2-7, is KAGVTQTPRYLIKTRGQQVTLSCSPISGHRSVSWYQQTPGQGLQFLFEYFSETQRNKGNFPGRFSGRQFSNSRSEMNVSTLELGDSALYLCASSYETGAYEQYFGPGTRLTVT.

The J gene is TRBJ2-5, the V gene TRBV24-1, with D perhaps assigned TRBD1 or TRBD2 (5 bases each). Germline V gene lookup returns CDR1 KGHDR and CDR2 SFDVKD. This CDR3 contains 11 residues. V dropped 3 bases and J dropped 7 bases, with 5 bases sitting between them. CDR3 nucleotide sequence: TGTGCCACCAGTGATGGGGGGACCCAGTACTTC. Translating it yields CATSDGGTQYF.

The chain employs TRBV20-1 and TRBJ2-3, with 10 bases that match TRBD2. Germline values: CDR1 DFQATT, CDR2 SNEGSKA (reference sequence). V lost 4 bases and J lost 3; bases outside the gene matches: 10. This CDR3 region has 16 residues. Written as DNA, the CDR3 is TGCAGTGCTAACCTACTCCTAGCGGGGGAGACAGATACGCAGTATTTT. It codes for CSANLLLAGETDTQYF.

The chain recombines TRBV19 with TRBJ2-5; D is ambiguous. The CDR3 has 14 residues. CDR1 and CDR2 (germline): LNHDA, SQIVND (reference sequence). The V gene lost 3 bases and the J gene lost 0 bases, with 8 bases spanning the gap. The CDR3, as DNA: TGTGCCAGTAGTATCCTGGGAAACCAAGAGACCCAGTACTTC. Protein: CASSILGNQETQYF. Looking up the rest from reference TRBV19 and TRBJ2-5 gives the full variable domain: DGGITQSPKYLFRKEGQNVTLSCEQNLNHDAMYWYRQDPGQGLRLIYYSQIVNDFQKGDIAEGYSVSREKKESFPLTVTSAQKNPTAFYLCASSILGNQETQYFGPGTRLLVL.

This sequence joins TRBV15 and TRBJ2-1, with D unresolved. Trimming removed 0 bases at V and 5 bases at J, with 8 bases between. Germline values: CDR1 LNHNV, CDR2 YYDKDF (reference sequence). This CDR3 has 14 residues. The CDR3 sequence is CATSRDFSNNEQFF. For the CDR3, the DNA is TGTGCCACCAGCAGAGATTTTAGCAACAATGAGCAGTTCTTC. Variable domain in full (rest from reference TRBV15 and TRBJ2-1): DAMVIQNPRYQVTQFGKPVTLSCSQTLNHNVMYWYQQKSSQAPKLLFHYYDKDFNNEADTPDNFQSRRPNTSFCFLDIRSPGLGDTAMYLCATSRDFSNNEQFFGPGTRLTVL.

This chain joins TRBV6-5 and TRBJ1-2; 11 bases agree with TRBD1. The CDR3 is 15 amino acids. Per germline, CDR1 MNHEY and CDR2 SVGAGI. Trimming removed 0 bases from V and 5 bases from J; junction bases left unmatched: 2. The CDR3 spells CASSYSRDRGYGYTF. The DNA of the CDR3 is TGTGCCAGCAGTTACTCTCGGGACAGGGGGTATGGCTACACCTTC.

The chain links TRBV20-1 to TRBJ2-3; 7 nucleotides line up with TRBD1. V shed 8 bases, J shed 0 bases, and the junction held 11 bases outside the gene matches. This CDR3 comprises 15 residues. Germline CDR1 and CDR2: DFQATT and SNEGSKA (reference sequence). In DNA form, the CDR3 reads TGCAGTCTTAACCCGACAGGGAAGAGCACAGATACGCAGTATTTT. It yields the protein CSLNPTGKSTDTQYF.

CDR3 protein: CASSLRTSGDPTDTQYF. CDR3 DNA sequence: TGTGCCAGCAGCCTACGGACTAGCGGGGACCCCACAGATACGCAGTATTTT. The chain combines TRBV13 with TRBJ2-3; 12 nucleotides line up with TRBD2. The CDR3 has 17 residues. CDR1 is PRHDT, CDR2 FYEKMQ, per germline (reference sequence). V lost 5 bases, J lost 2 bases, and 8 bases stayed unmatched.

The chain has TRBV7-2 and TRBJ2-3, with D perhaps given as TRBD1 or TRBD2 (5 bases each). Germline-derived CDR1 and CDR2 are SGHTA and FQGNSA. Trimming shortened V by 5 bases and J by 5 bases, and 23 bases separated the two germline ends. CDR3 length equals 17 residues. CDR3 sequence (DNA): TGTGCCAGCAGCGCCCGATTCCGGGGTAGGGGAATAGATACGCAGTATTTT. Translation gives CASSARFRGRGIDTQYF. The full variable domain, completed using reference TRBV7-2 and TRBJ2-3, is GAGVSQSPSNKVTEKGKDVELRCDPISGHTALYWYRQSLGQGLEFLIYFQGNSAPDKSGLPSDRFSAERTGGSVSTLTIQRTQQEDSAVYLCASSARFRGRGIDTQYFGPGTRLTVL.

This clonotype has ten or more counts. This chain uses TRBV6-2 or TRBV6-3 with TRBJ2-7; no clear D gene. The CDR3 totals 14 residues. The germline CDR1 and CDR2 sequences are MNHEY and SVGEGT. V shed 4 bases and J shed 6 bases, with 16 bases lying between them. CDR3 nucleotide sequence: TGTGCCAGCAGTTTCTCCGGGCCCCCGGCCGAGCAGTACTTC. Translating it yields CASSFSGPPAEQYF.

The V and J genes are TRBV20-1 and TRBJ1-2; TRBD1 agrees at 9 bases. Trimming removed 0 bases from V and 5 bases from J; junction bases left unmatched: 10. Germline loops: CDR1 DFQATT, CDR2 SNEGSKA (reference sequence). The CDR3 is 16 amino acids. The CDR3 protein is CSAREPWTGAKYGYTF. The CDR3, as DNA: TGCAGTGCTAGAGAGCCCTGGACAGGGGCGAAATATGGCTACACCTTC.

This clonotype has just a few counts. The V gene is TRBV29-1, the J gene TRBJ1-5, with D perhaps TRBD1 (6 bases). Germline V lookup: CDR1 SQVTM, CDR2 ANQGSEA. Trimming shortened V by 5 bases and J by 10 bases, and 15 bases separated the two germline ends. The CDR3 runs to 12 residues. CDR3 DNA sequence: TGCAGCGTTCGGGCAGGGGTGGGACCCCAGCATTTT. This codes for CSVRAGVGPQHF.

This clonotype was detected a few times. The V and J genes are TRBV29-1 and TRBJ2-3, with 7 bases fitting TRBD2. Germline-derived CDR1 and CDR2 are SQVTM and ANQGSEA. V lost 4 bases to trimming and J lost 7 bases; unmatched junction nucleotides: 8. There are 13 residues in the CDR3. The CDR3 here is CSVAGGGSYTQYF. DNA for the CDR3: TGCAGCGTTGCAGGCGGGGGATCTTATACGCAGTATTTT.

The rearrangement links TRBV5-1 to TRBJ2-1, with 7 positions matching TRBD1. V trimming: 1 base; J trimming: 14 bases; junction bases outside the gene matches: 9. The CDR3 has 13 amino acids. Germline CDR1 SGHRS, CDR2 YFSETQ. The CDR3 sequence is CASSLKWDTGEFF. CDR3 sequence (DNA): TGCGCCAGCAGCTTGAAGTGGGACACAGGGGAGTTCTTC.

This clonotype was observed a handful of times. This chain links TRBV6-2 or TRBV6-3 with TRBJ2-7; possibly TRBD2 for D (5 bases). Germline V gene lookup returns CDR1 MNHEY and CDR2 SVGEGT. The CDR3 totals 14 residues. With 3 bases removed from V and 1 base from J, the gap between germline ends came to 10 bases. CDR3 residues: CASSYRRGSYEQYF. The CDR3 nucleotides read TGTGCCAGCAGTTATCGTCGGGGATCCTACGAGCAGTACTTC.